This entry lists 26 T cell receptor beta chains sequenced from one sample in a study of siplizumab effects on memory and regulatory T cells. The assay was immunoSEQ multiplex PCR, and TCRdb's table has in-frame clones only and misses some. The sample includes over 100,000 clones, 92% of them seen just once. The source material was Tregs sorted from blood. The receptor source for this set is a human donor in good health.

The genes are TRBV7-9 and TRBJ1-2; D is undetermined. V was pared by 5 bases and J by 7 bases, with 11 bases between. The CDR3 extends over 12 amino acids. CDR1 and CDR2 (germline): SEHNR, FQNEAQ (reference sequence). CDR3 coding DNA: TGTGCCAGCAGCCCCCCCCTTACTGGCTACACCTTC. It specifies CASSPPLTGYTF.

This chain joins TRBV2 and TRBJ2-7; 7 nucleotides agree with TRBD1. With 5 bases clipped from V and 3 bases from J, the junction kept 10 bases outside the gene matches. The germline V gene has CDR1 SNHLY and CDR2 FYNNEI. The CDR3 is 15 amino acids. CDR3 in amino acids: CASSISPGQFYEQYF. The CDR3 DNA reads as TGTGCCAGCAGTATCTCCCCGGGACAGTTCTACGAGCAGTACTTC.

The CDR3 DNA reads as TGTGCCAGCAGCTTGGACCTAGCGGGGGGGCCCGAGCAGTTCTTC. Translation: CASSLDLAGGPEQFF. V gene TRBV9 combines with J gene TRBJ2-1, with TRBD2 identical over 12 bases. The V and J ends lost 4 bases and 10 bases, in that order; junction bases with no gene match: 9. CDR3 size: 15 residues. Germline V gene sequence: CDR1 SGDLS, CDR2 YYNGEE.

This clone was seen only once. The V call is TRBV5-4, the J call TRBJ2-3; 8 bases align to TRBD2. The V segment lost 7 bases and the J segment 6 bases; nucleotides outside the gene matches: 16. CDR1 and CDR2 (germline): SGHNT, YYREEE (reference sequence). The CDR3 has 16 amino acids. CDR3 nucleotide sequence: TGTGCCAGCGGCGAGGCGGGGGGCCGCCATTCCGATACGCAGTATTTT. It translates to CASGEAGGRHSDTQYF.

This clone was detected only once. The V gene is TRBV7-9, the J gene TRBJ2-7; 7 bases fit TRBD2. Germline loops: CDR1 SEHNR, CDR2 FQNEAQ (reference sequence). This CDR3 comprises 15 residues. Losses at the gene ends were 8 bases for V and 5 bases for J; bases not matched to a gene: 15. This CDR3 is CASLQTGRGAHEQYF. The CDR3 DNA sequence: TGTGCCAGCCTACAAACGGGGAGGGGAGCCCACGAGCAGTACTTC.

V and J are TRBV7-9 and TRBJ2-2, with 14 bases lining up with TRBD2. Germline V gene data show CDR1 as SEHNR and CDR2 as FQNEAQ (reference sequence). Unmatched junction bases numbered 3, after V lost 3 bases and J lost 6 bases. The CDR3 covers 16 residues. CDR3 residues: CASSFPGLAGAGELFF. CDR3 sequence (DNA): TGTGCCAGCAGCTTTCCGGGACTAGCGGGAGCCGGGGAGCTGTTTTTT.

The chain joins TRBV19 to TRBJ1-4; D uncertain. Germline V gene sequence: CDR1 LNHDA, CDR2 SQIVND (reference sequence). The CDR3 spans 14 residues. V lost 3 bases, J lost 3 bases, and 8 bases lay in between. CDR3 bases: TGTGCCAGTAGTATTAGTCAGGCTAATGAAAAACTGTTTTTT. Its protein is CASSISQANEKLFF.

V gene TRBV6-5 combines with J gene TRBJ1-2; D call uncertain. The germline V gene encodes CDR1 MNHEY and CDR2 SVGAGI. The CDR3 contains 15 residues. V shed 4 bases and J shed 4 bases, with 16 bases lying between them. The CDR3 here is CASSSTSSGGYGYTF. The CDR3 DNA reads TGTGCCAGCAGTTCCACCTCCTCCGGCGGCTATGGCTACACCTTC.

This chain connects TRBV11-2 to TRBJ1-1; 10 positions agree with TRBD1. The V gene's germline CDR1 is SGHAT and CDR2 FQNNGV. Germline trimming cut 1 base from V and 5 bases from J; bases unmatched to any gene: 7. CDR3 length equals 16 residues. The CDR3 loop reads CASSLAWTGGGTEAFF. The CDR3 coding sequence is TGTGCCAGCAGCTTAGCGTGGACAGGGGGAGGGACTGAAGCTTTCTTT.

V is TRBV10-3 and J is TRBJ2-3; TRBD2 might be the D (5 bases). Germline-derived CDR1 and CDR2 are ENHRY and SYGVKD. The length of the CDR3 is 16 residues. The ends were cut back, 0 bases at V and 0 bases at J, with 10 bases in the middle. Here the CDR3 DNA reads TGTGCCATCAGTGAGTCCAGCGGCCATAGCACAGATACGCAGTATTTT. Protein product: CAISESSGHSTDTQYF.

This chain connects TRBV7-6 to TRBJ2-1; D is unclear. The CDR3 is made up of 12 amino acids. CDR1 and CDR2 from the germline V gene are SGHVS and FNYEAQ. Trimming took 3 bases from V and 10 from J, leaving 10 bases between them. In DNA form, the CDR3 reads TGTGCCAGCAGCTTTTCCGTGGGGGAGCAGTTCTTC. Amino acids: CASSFSVGEQFF.

The chain joins TRBV6-1 to TRBJ2-2, with 12 bases aligning to TRBD1. CDR1 and CDR2 from the germline V gene are MNHNS and SASEGT. Trimming removed 6 bases from V and 8 bases from J; junction bases left unmatched: 4. The CDR3 sequence is 14 residues long. CDR3 region: CASRGQGAPGELFF. CDR3 DNA sequence: TGTGCCAGCAGGGGACAGGGGGCGCCGGGGGAGCTGTTTTTT.

Written as DNA, the CDR3 is TGTGCCAGCTCACAAACAGGGGGCGCGTCCAAAAACATTCAGTACTTC. This encodes CASSQTGGASKNIQYF. The chain joins TRBV18 to TRBJ2-4; 9 bases map to TRBD1. Germline V gene data show CDR1 as KGHSH and CDR2 as LQKENI. This CDR3 spans 16 amino acids. V gave up 4 bases and J gave up 2 bases; unmatched junction bases: 6. The variable domain in full, with the rest retrieved from reference TRBV18 and TRBJ2-4, is NAGVMQNPRHLVRRRGQEARLRCSPMKGHSHVYWYRQLPEEGLKFMVYLQKENIIDESGMPKERFSAEFPKEGPSILRIQQVVRGDSAAYFCASSQTGGASKNIQYFGAGTRLSVL.

The chain carries TRBV7-9 and TRBJ1-2; a possible D gene is TRBD1 (5 bases). The CDR3 loop spans 14 amino acids. CDR1 and CDR2 from the germline V gene are SEHNR and FQNEAQ (reference sequence). Trimming removed 1 base from V and 2 bases from J, with 8 bases in between. The chain's CDR3 is CASSLGDSNYGYTF. CDR3 coding DNA: TGTGCCAGCAGCTTAGGGGACTCCAACTATGGCTACACCTTC.

The chain carries TRBV2 and TRBJ2-7; 12 bases map to TRBD2. This CDR3 has 14 residues. V was clipped by 3 bases and J by 6 bases; unmatched bases: 3. Germline values: CDR1 SNHLY, CDR2 FYNNEI. CDR3 sequence (DNA): TGTGCCAGCAGTGAGACTAGCGGGAGAGTCGAGCAGTACTTC. This encodes CASSETSGRVEQYF.

The chain links TRBV7-3 to TRBJ2-3; D ambiguous. Germline CDR1 reads SGHTA; CDR2 reads FQGTGA. This CDR3 comprises 15 residues. Trimming removed 2 bases at V and 0 bases at J, with 9 bases between. CDR3 residues: CASSLYRTSTDTQYF. As DNA, the CDR3 is TGTGCCAGCAGCTTATACCGAACAAGCACAGATACGCAGTATTTT.

This chain links TRBV2 with TRBJ2-3; D not certain. The CDR3 contains 13 residues. Trimming removed 6 bases from V and 3 bases from J, with 10 bases in between. Germline values: CDR1 SNHLY, CDR2 FYNNEI. The CDR3 region is CASRETETDTQYF. The CDR3 nucleotides read TGTGCCAGCAGGGAAACAGAAACAGATACGCAGTATTTT.

This chain joins TRBV14 and TRBJ2-2; D is ambiguous. Germline CDR1 reads SGHDN; CDR2 reads FVKESK. Trimming pared 1 base from V and 2 bases from J, leaving 8 bases between. The CDR3 spans 15 residues. The chain's CDR3 is CASSQGVVNTGELFF. In nucleotides, the CDR3 is TGTGCCAGCAGCCAAGGCGTGGTTAACACCGGGGAGCTGTTTTTT. The full variable domain, its missing parts supplied by reference TRBV14 and TRBJ2-2, is EAGVTQFPSHSVIEKGQTVTLRCDPISGHDNLYWYRRVMGKEIKFLLHFVKESKQDESGMPNNRFLAERTGGTYSTLKVQPAELEDSGVYFCASSQGVVNTGELFFGEGSRLTVL.

V usage is TRBV5-6 and J usage is TRBJ1-2; D is uncertain. This CDR3 contains 12 residues. V was pared by 1 base and J by 7 bases, with 8 bases between. CDR1 SGHDT and CDR2 YYEEEE come from the germline V gene. For the CDR3, the DNA is TGTGCCAGCAGCTTGAGAGCTGGTGGCTACACCTTC. It specifies CASSLRAGGYTF.

This chain uses TRBV6-1 with TRBJ1-3, with D hard to call. V was cut by 7 bases and J by 4 bases, with 11 bases left in between. Germline assignment: CDR1 MNHNS and CDR2 SASEGT. This CDR3 region has 13 residues. The CDR3 region has the DNA TGTGCCAGCAACTGGGGAACAGGAAACACCATATATTTT. This gives the protein CASNWGTGNTIYF.

This chain uses TRBV7-6 with TRBJ1-2; 7 positions match TRBD1. The germline V gene encodes CDR1 SGHVS and CDR2 FNYEAQ. CDR3 length: 17 amino acids. Trimming removed 1 base from V and 1 base from J; junction bases left unmatched: 9. CDR3 nucleotides: TGTGCCAGCAGCTTAGATCCTCGGGACAGATTTAACTATGGCTACACCTTC. Protein sequence: CASSLDPRDRFNYGYTF.

The V and J genes are TRBV18 and TRBJ1-1; no clear D gene. The germline V and J ends were trimmed by 1 base and 4 bases, with 13 bases remaining between them. The CDR3 contains 15 residues. CDR1 KGHSH and CDR2 LQKENI come from the germline V gene. The CDR3 coding sequence is TGTGCCAGCTCACCACTTACAGAGGAGGGCACTGAAGCTTTCTTT. It yields the protein CASSPLTEEGTEAFF.

CDR3 in amino acids: CASRRTSGSPDTQYF. The CDR3 DNA is TGTGCCAGCAGGAGGACTAGCGGGAGCCCAGATACGCAGTATTTT. The chain is built from TRBV6-1 and TRBJ2-3; the match to TRBD2 covers 13 bases. Trimming removed 6 bases from V and 4 bases from J; junction bases left unmatched: 4. CDR1 and CDR2 (germline): MNHNS, SASEGT. This CDR3 contains 15 residues.

The chain uses TRBV19 and TRBJ1-5, with D perhaps TRBD1 (5 bases). Germline values: CDR1 LNHDA, CDR2 SQIVND (reference sequence). V lost 6 bases to trimming and J lost 5 bases, with 14 bases between them. The CDR3 spans 14 residues. For the CDR3, the DNA is TGTGCCAGTAGGCCTCAGGGTGGCGATCAGCCCCAGCATTTT. It translates to CASRPQGGDQPQHF.

The V gene is TRBV5-1, the J gene TRBJ2-7; 8 bases align to TRBD2. The V and J ends lost 0 bases and 2 bases, in that order; junction bases with no gene match: 4. This CDR3 has 15 amino acids. Per the germline V gene, CDR1 is SGHRS and CDR2 is YFSETQ. CDR3 loop: CASSLVLAGTYEQYF. DNA of the CDR3: TGCGCCAGCAGCTTGGTCTTAGCGGGGACCTACGAGCAGTACTTC.

The V call is TRBV19, the J call TRBJ2-3, with a weak D call TRBD1 (5 bases). Trimming stripped 3 bases from V and 3 bases from J, with 7 bases between. Germline CDR1 reads LNHDA; CDR2 reads SQIVND (reference sequence). The CDR3 runs to 13 residues. DNA for the CDR3: TGTGCCAGTAGTATGCAGGGAACAGATACGCAGTATTTT. It translates to CASSMQGTDTQYF. The full variable domain, completed using reference TRBV19 and TRBJ2-3, is DGGITQSPKYLFRKEGQNVTLSCEQNLNHDAMYWYRQDPGQGLRLIYYSQIVNDFQKGDIAEGYSVSREKKESFPLTVTSAQKNPTAFYLCASSMQGTDTQYFGPGTRLTVL.